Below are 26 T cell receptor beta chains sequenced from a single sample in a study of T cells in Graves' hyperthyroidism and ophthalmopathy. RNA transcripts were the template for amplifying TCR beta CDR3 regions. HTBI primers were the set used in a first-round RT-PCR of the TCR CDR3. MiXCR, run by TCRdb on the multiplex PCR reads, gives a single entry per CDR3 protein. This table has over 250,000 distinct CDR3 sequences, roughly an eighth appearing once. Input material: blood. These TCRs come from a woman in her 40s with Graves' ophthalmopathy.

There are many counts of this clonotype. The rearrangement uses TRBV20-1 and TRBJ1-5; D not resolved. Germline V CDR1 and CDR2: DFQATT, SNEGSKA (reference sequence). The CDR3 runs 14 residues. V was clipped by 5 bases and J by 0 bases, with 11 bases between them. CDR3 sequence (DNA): TGCAGTGCTCTGGACCTCTATAGCAATCAGCCCCAGCATTTT. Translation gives CSALDLYSNQPQHF.

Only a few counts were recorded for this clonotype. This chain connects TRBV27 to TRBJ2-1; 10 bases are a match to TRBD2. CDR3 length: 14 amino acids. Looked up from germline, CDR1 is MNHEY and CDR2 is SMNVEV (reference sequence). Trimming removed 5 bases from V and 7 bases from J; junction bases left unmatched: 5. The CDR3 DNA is TGTGCCAGCAGTAAACAGCGGGAGGGGAATGAGCAGTTCTTC. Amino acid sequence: CASSKQREGNEQFF.

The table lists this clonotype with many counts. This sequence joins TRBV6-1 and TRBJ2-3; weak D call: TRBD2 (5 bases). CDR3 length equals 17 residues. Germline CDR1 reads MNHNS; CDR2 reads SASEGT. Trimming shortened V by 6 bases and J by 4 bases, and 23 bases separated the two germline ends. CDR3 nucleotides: TGTGCCAGCAGGGTTCCGGACCGTAGACGAGCGGCAGATACGCAGTATTTT. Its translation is CASRVPDRRRAADTQYF.

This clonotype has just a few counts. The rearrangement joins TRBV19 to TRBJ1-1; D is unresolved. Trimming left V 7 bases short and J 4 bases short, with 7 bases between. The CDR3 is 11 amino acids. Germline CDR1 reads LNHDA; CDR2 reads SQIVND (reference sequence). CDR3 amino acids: CASTFGTEAFF. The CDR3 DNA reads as TGTGCCAGTACATTCGGCACTGAAGCTTTCTTT.

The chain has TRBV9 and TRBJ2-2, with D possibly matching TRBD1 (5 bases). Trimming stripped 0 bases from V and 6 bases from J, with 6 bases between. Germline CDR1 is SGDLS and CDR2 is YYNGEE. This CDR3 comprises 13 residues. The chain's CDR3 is CASSVVTAGELFF. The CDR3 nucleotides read TGTGCCAGCAGCGTAGTGACAGCCGGGGAGCTGTTTTTT.

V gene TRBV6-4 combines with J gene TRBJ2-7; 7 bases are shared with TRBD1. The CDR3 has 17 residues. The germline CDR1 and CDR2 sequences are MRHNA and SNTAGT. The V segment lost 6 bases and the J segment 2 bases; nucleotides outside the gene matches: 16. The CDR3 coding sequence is TGTGCCAGCAGCGAACTGCGACAGGGTCGATGGCCCTACGAGCAGTACTTC. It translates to CASSELRQGRWPYEQYF.

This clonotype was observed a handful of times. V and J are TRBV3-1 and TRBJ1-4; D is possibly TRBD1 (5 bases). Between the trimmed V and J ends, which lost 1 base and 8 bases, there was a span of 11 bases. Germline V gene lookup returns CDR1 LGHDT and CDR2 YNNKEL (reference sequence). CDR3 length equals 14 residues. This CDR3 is CASSQGDGWEKLFF. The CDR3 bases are TGTGCCAGCAGCCAAGGGGACGGATGGGAAAAACTGTTTTTT.

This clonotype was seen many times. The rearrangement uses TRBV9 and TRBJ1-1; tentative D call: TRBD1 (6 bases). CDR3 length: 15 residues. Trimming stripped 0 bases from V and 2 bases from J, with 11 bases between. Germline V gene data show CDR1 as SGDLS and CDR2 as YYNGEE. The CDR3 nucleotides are TGTGCCAGCAGCGTAGGGCTGGGGACAAACACTGAAGCTTTCTTT. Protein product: CASSVGLGTNTEAFF.

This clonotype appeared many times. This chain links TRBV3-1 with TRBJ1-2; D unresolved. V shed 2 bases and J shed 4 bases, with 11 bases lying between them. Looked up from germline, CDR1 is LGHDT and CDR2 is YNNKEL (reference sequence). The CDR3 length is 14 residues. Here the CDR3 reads CASSQMGGSYGYTF. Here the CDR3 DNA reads TGTGCCAGCAGCCAAATGGGCGGCAGCTATGGCTACACCTTC.

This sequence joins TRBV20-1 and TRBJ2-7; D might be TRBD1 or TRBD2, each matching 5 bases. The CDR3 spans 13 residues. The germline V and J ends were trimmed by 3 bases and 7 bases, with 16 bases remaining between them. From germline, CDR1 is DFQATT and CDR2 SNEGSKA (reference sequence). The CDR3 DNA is TGCAGTGCTAGCAGGCCCCCAGGGAGAGAGCAGTACTTC. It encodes CSASRPPGREQYF.

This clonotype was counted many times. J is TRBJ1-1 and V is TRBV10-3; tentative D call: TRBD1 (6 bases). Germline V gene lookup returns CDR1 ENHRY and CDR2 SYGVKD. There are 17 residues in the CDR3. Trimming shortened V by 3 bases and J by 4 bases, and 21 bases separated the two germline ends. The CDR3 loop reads CAISEGKGGLGGTEAFF. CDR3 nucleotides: TGTGCCATCAGTGAAGGGAAGGGGGGCTTAGGCGGCACTGAAGCTTTCTTT.

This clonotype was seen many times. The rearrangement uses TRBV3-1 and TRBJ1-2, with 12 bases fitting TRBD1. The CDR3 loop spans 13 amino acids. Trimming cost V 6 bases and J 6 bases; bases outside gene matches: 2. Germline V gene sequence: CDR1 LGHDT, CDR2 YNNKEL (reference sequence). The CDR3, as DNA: TGTGCCAGCAGAGGGACAGGGGGCGATGGCTACACCTTC. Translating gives CASRGTGGDGYTF.

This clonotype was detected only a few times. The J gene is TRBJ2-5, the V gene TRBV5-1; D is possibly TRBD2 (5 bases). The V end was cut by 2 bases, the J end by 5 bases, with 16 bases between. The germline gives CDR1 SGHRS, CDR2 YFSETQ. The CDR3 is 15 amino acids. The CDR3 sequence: CASSLAGVKRETQYF. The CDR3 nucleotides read TGCGCCAGCAGCTTAGCCGGGGTCAAACGGGAGACCCAGTACTTC.

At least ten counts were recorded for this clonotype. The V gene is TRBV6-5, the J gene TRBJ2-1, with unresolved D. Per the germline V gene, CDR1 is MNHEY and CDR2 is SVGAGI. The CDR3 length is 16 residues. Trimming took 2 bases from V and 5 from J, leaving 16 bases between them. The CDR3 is CASSYGGFLTDNEQFF. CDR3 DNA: TGTGCCAGCAGTTACGGTGGCTTTTTAACCGACAATGAGCAGTTCTTC.

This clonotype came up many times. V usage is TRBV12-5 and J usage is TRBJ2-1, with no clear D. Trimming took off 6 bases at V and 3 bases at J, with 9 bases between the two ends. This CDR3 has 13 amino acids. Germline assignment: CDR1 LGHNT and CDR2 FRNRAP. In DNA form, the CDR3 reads TGTGCTAGTGGCGAGTCGGGCTACAATGAGCAGTTCTTC. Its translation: CASGESGYNEQFF.

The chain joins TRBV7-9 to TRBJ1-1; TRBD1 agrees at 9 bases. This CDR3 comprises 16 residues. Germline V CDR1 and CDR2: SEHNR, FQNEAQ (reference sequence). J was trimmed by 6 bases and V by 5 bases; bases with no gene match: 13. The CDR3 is CASSIWGQGKGPEAFF. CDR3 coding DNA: TGTGCCAGCAGCATATGGGGACAGGGAAAGGGTCCTGAAGCTTTCTTT.

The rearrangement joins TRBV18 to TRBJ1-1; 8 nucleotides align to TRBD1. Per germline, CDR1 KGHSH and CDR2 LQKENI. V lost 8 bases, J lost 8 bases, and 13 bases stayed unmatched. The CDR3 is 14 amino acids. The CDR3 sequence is CASTVQGGESEAFF. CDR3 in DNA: TGTGCCAGCACCGTACAGGGGGGAGAAAGCGAAGCTTTCTTT.

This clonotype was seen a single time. The CDR3 is CASSGGVLSGYTF. CDR3 DNA sequence: TGTGCCAGCTCGGGTGGGGTTCTCAGTGGCTACACCTTC. V gene TRBV5-4 combines with J gene TRBJ1-2; D call uncertain. Trimming removed 7 bases at V and 7 bases at J, with 17 bases between. Germline loops: CDR1 SGHNT, CDR2 YYREEE (reference sequence). The CDR3 extends over 13 amino acids.

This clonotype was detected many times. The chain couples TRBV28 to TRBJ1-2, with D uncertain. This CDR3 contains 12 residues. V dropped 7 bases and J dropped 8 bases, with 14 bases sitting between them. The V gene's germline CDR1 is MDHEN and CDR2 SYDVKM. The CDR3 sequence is CASIRTGHGYTF. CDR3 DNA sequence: TGTGCCAGCATTAGGACGGGCCACGGCTACACCTTC.

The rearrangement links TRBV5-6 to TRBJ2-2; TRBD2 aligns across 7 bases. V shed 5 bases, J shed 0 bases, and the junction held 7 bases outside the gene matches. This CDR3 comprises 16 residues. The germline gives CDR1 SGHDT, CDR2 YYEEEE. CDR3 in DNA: TGTGCCAGCAGACCTGAGGGACTAACGAACACCGGGGAGCTGTTTTTT. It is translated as CASRPEGLTNTGELFF.

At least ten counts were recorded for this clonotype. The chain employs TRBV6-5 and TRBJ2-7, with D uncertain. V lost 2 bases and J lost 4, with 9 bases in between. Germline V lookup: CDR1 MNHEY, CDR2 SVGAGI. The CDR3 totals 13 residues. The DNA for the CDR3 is TGTGCCAGCAGTTACCAATGGCAGTACGAGCAGTACTTC. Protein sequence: CASSYQWQYEQYF.

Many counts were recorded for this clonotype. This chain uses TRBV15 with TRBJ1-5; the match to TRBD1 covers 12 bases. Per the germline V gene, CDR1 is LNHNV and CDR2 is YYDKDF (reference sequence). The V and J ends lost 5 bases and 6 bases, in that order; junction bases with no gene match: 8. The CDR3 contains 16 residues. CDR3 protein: CATSPGGQGAGQPQHF. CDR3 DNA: TGTGCCACCAGCCCAGGGGGACAGGGGGCGGGTCAGCCCCAGCATTTT. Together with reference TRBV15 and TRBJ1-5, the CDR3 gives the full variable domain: DAMVIQNPRYQVTQFGKPVTLSCSQTLNHNVMYWYQQKSSQAPKLLFHYYDKDFNNEADTPDNFQSRRPNTSFCFLDIRSPGLGDTAMYLCATSPGGQGAGQPQHFGDGTRLSIL.

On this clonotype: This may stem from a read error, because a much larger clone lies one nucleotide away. The chain's CDR3 is CATSTGQGTNTEAFF. As DNA, the CDR3 is TGTGCCACCAGCACAGGACAGGGGACGAACACTGAAGCTTTCTTT. This chain links TRBV15 with TRBJ1-1; 9 positions agree with TRBD1. CDR1 and CDR2 (germline): LNHNV, YYDKDF (reference sequence). The trim removed 4 bases at V and 1 base at J, leaving 4 bases unmatched. The CDR3 totals 15 residues.

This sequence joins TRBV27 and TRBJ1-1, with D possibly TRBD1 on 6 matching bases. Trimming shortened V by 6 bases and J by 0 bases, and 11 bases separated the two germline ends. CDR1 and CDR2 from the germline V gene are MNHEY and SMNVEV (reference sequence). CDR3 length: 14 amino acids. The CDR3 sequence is CASSQGTMNTEAFF. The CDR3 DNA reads TGTGCCAGCAGCCAGGGGACTATGAACACTGAAGCTTTCTTT.

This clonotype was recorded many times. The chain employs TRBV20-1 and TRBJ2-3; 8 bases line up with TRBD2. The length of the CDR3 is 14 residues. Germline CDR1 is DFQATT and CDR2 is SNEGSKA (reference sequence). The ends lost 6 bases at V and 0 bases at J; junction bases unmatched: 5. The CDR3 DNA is TGCAGTGCGACTTTAGCGGGAAGCACAGATACGCAGTATTTT. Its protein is CSATLAGSTDTQYF.

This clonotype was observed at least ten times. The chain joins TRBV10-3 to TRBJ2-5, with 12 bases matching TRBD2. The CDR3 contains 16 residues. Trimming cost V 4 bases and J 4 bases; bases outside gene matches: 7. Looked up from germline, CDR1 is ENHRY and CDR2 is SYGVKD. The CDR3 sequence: CAISGASGGALETQYF. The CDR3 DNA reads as TGTGCCATCAGTGGAGCTAGCGGGGGGGCCCTAGAGACCCAGTACTTC.